This is a list of T cell receptor beta chains from one sample in a study of Ad26.COV2.S vaccination and SARS-CoV-2 variants. Method: immunoSEQ multiplex PCR; TCRdb's copy keeps in-frame clones and lacks some. This table holds about 480,000 clones, roughly nine tenths found once. Sample: peripheral blood, taken in a trial of Ad26.COV2.S vaccine versus placebo. The receptors come from a person aged 18 to 65 who received the Ad26.COV2.S COVID-19 vaccine or a placebo. The CDR3 runs from the conserved cysteine through the conserved F or W. A D gene is named only where the DNA matches it firmly. Where a row states a size, it is once, few, many or the class of an expanded clone; other rows omit it.

>TRBJ1-4|TRBV7-8|-|once
TGTGCCAGCAGCTTAGCGCTACTCTCTAATGAAAAACTGTTTTTT
CASSLALLSNEKLFF
>TRBJ1-3|TRBV6-5|-|-
TGTGCCAGCAGTTACGTAGGGGCCACTGGAAACACCATATATTTT
CASSYVGATGNTIYF
>TRBJ1-5|TRBV7-7|-|-
TGTGCTAGCAGCCCGACGACAAGGGGTCCCAATCAGCCCCAGCATTTT
CASSPTTRGPNQPQHF
>TRBJ2-7|TRBV12-3/TRBV12-4|-|-
TGTGCCAGCAGTTTAGGGATTTCCTACGAGCAGTACTTC
CASSLGISYEQYF
>TRBJ1-3|TRBV3-1/TRBV3-2|-|-
TGTGCCAGCAGCCTCAGGGGAGGGAGAAACACCATATATTTT
CASSLRGGRNTIYF
>TRBJ2-5|TRBV5-1|-|-
TGCGCCAGCAGCCGCACGGGGTCGGCGGCCCAAGAGACCCAGTACTTC
CASSRTGSAAQETQYF
>TRBJ2-7|TRBV3-1/TRBV3-2|TRBD2|-
TGTGCCAGCAGCTACCGGGGGGGGGCCGACGAGCAGTACTTC
CASSYRGGADEQYF
>TRBJ1-5|TRBV27|-|once
TGTGCCAGCAGTTTATCCCCCACACAGGGCCAGCCCCAGCATTTT
CASSLSPTQGQPQHF
>TRBJ2-2|TRBV29-1|-|once
TGCAGCGTTAGGAGGGGGCAGGGCACCGGGGAGCTGTTTTTT
CSVRRGQGTGELFF
>TRBJ2-3|TRBV28|TRBD1|-
TGTGCCAGCAGAGAACAGGGGGGAGATACGCAGTATTTT
CASREQGGDTQYF
>TRBJ1-6|TRBV9|-|-
TGTGCCAGCAGCGTAGAGCCCGGATCACCCCTCCACTTT
CASSVEPGSPLHF